This T cell receptor (beta chain) was observed in a study of OX40 agonist ivuxolimab in advanced cancers. Clones were sequenced by immunoSEQ multiplex PCR, and TCRdb holds only the in-frame ones, with some missing. The data contain tens of thousands of clones, about 86% of them singletons. The CDR3 is made up of 17 amino acids. The germline V gene has CDR1 SNHLY and CDR2 FYNNEI. V shed 6 bases and J 8 bases; nucleotides not matched to a gene: 12. Study results and caveats: Averaging showed that CD8+ T cells had more expanded clones than CD4+ did.

On this clone: Its antigen is unknown.

This sequence was found in an adult with an advanced solid tumor such as melanoma, head and neck, liver or kidney cancer. Sample: CD4+ or CD8+ T cells sorted from blood, taken in a trial of the OX40 agonist ivuxolimab. V and J are TRBV2 and TRBJ1-6, with 11 bases that match TRBD1. The CDR3 DNA reads as TGTGCCAGCAGACCCGGACAGGGGGCTAGTTATGATTCACCCCTCCACTTT. It is translated as CASRPGQGASYDSPLHF.